The 15 T cell receptor beta chains below come from one sample, sequenced in a study of blood T cell repertoires in COVID-19. Using immunoSEQ multiplex PCR, the repertoire was profiled, and TCRdb retains in-frame clones only, with some absent. The sample has roughly 250,000 clones, around 82% seen once. The sequenced material came from peripheral blood. The receptor set was obtained from a human donor in a cohort sampled during active COVID-19.

The CDR3 DNA is TGTGCCACCAGCGGGGGGTTTAAGTGGGACACTGAAGCTTTCTTT. Translation gives CATSGGFKWDTEAFF. The gene calls are TRBV15 and TRBJ1-1; a weak D match, TRBD1 (5 bases). The germline V gene encodes CDR1 LNHNV and CDR2 YYDKDF (reference sequence). This CDR3 spans 15 amino acids. Trimming left V 5 bases short and J 3 bases short, with 16 bases between.

For this clone: At one end the junction does not follow the germline gene, possibly because of a read error. The chain employs TRBV6-2 or TRBV6-3 and TRBJ2-7; D is undetermined. CDR1 is MNHEY, CDR2 SVGEGT, per germline. This CDR3 contains 13 residues. Written as DNA, the CDR3 is TGTGCCAGCAGATACTCTAGCTCCTACGAGCAGTACTTC. Its protein is CASRYSSSYEQYF.

The genes are TRBV6-5 and TRBJ1-5; TRBD1 matches at 7 bases. Germline trimming cut 3 bases from V and 11 bases from J; bases unmatched to any gene: 10. This CDR3 comprises 14 residues. CDR1 is MNHEY, CDR2 SVGAGI, per germline. CDR3: CASSYTGAPGTQHF. Here the CDR3 DNA reads TGTGCCAGCAGTTATACAGGGGCGCCTGGAACCCAGCATTTT.

J is TRBJ2-7 and V is TRBV5-1; D may be TRBD1 (6 bases). From germline, CDR1 is SGHRS and CDR2 YFSETQ. V dropped 1 base and J dropped 0 bases, with 14 bases sitting between them. The CDR3 totals 16 residues. As DNA, the CDR3 is TGCGCCAGCAGCTTGAGACAGGACATAAGCTCCTACGAGCAGTACTTC. Amino acid sequence: CASSLRQDISSYEQYF.

This clone has only a few counts. The rearrangement joins TRBV27 to TRBJ1-2, with a possible D match to TRBD1 (5 bases). The length of the CDR3 is 14 residues. Per the germline V gene, CDR1 is MNHEY and CDR2 is SMNVEV (reference sequence). Trimming shortened V by 2 bases and J by 6 bases, and 13 bases separated the two germline ends. The CDR3 DNA is TGTGCCAGCAGTTTAGGGCACGGGGGGGATGGCTACACCTTC. Translated, it gives CASSLGHGGDGYTF.

This chain connects TRBV5-6 to TRBJ2-3; 8 positions match TRBD2. Trimming removed 2 bases from V and 3 bases from J; junction bases left unmatched: 14. The CDR3 is made up of 18 amino acids. CDR1 SGHDT and CDR2 YYEEEE come from the germline V gene. CDR3 amino acids: CASSLPTLGSGGTDTQYF. CDR3 nucleotide sequence: TGTGCCAGCAGCTTACCCACCCTAGGATCGGGAGGGACAGATACGCAGTATTTT.

The chain recombines TRBV5-1 with TRBJ2-1, with D possibly matching TRBD2 (6 bases). V lost 0 bases and J lost 5, with 9 bases in between. From germline, CDR1 is SGHRS and CDR2 YFSETQ. The CDR3 contains 14 residues. The CDR3 DNA sequence: TGCGCCAGCAGCTTGGGGGAGGTCGACAATGAGCAGTTCTTC. Translating it yields CASSLGEVDNEQFF. Full variable domain (missing parts from reference TRBV5-1 and TRBJ2-1): KAGVTQTPRYLIKTRGQQVTLSCSPISGHRSVSWYQQTPGQGLQFLFEYFSETQRNKGNFPGRFSGRQFSNSRSEMNVSTLELGDSALYLCASSLGEVDNEQFFGPGTRLTVL.

The V and J genes are TRBV24-1 and TRBJ2-2; possibly TRBD2 for D (5 bases). The CDR3 contains 16 residues. V was clipped by 4 bases and J by 3 bases, with 14 bases between them. Germline V gene data show CDR1 as KGHDR and CDR2 as SFDVKD. The CDR3 sequence: CATSDRGRWDTGELFF. The CDR3 DNA is TGTGCCACCAGTGACCGGGGAAGGTGGGACACCGGGGAGCTGTTTTTT.

Comments on this clone: The junction and the germline gene differ at one end; a read error may be behind it. The gene calls are TRBV24-1 and TRBJ2-1, with 7 nucleotides matching TRBD2. This CDR3 has 14 residues. Looked up from germline, CDR1 is KGHDR and CDR2 is SFDVKD. This chain's CDR3 is CASSGGVRYNEQFF. The DNA for the CDR3 is TGTGCCTCCAGTGGGGGGGTCCGCTACAATGAGCAGTTCTTC.

The rearrangement uses TRBV27 and TRBJ1-6, with D possibly TRBD1 on 6 matching bases. Trimming cost V 4 bases and J 11 bases, with 18 bases left between them. The CDR3 covers 15 residues. CDR1 and CDR2 from the germline V gene are MNHEY and SMNVEV (reference sequence). The CDR3 DNA is TGTGCCAGCAGTTCAGGACAGTCCCATGGTGCACCCCTCCACTTT. This translates into CASSSGQSHGAPLHF.

As regards this clone: Distinct nucleotide sequences in the sample also encode this CDR3. This chain uses TRBV5-1 with TRBJ2-7, with D possibly matching TRBD1 (6 bases). V dropped 2 bases and J dropped 1 base, with 10 bases sitting between them. Germline V gene lookup returns CDR1 SGHRS and CDR2 YFSETQ. CDR3 length: 14 residues. The CDR3 DNA is TGCGCCAGCAGCTTCCGGACAGAGTCCTACGAGCAGTACTTC. This gives the protein CASSFRTESYEQYF. The whole variable domain, remainder taken from reference TRBV5-1 and TRBJ2-7, is KAGVTQTPRYLIKTRGQQVTLSCSPISGHRSVSWYQQTPGQGLQFLFEYFSETQRNKGNFPGRFSGRQFSNSRSEMNVSTLELGDSALYLCASSFRTESYEQYFGPGTRLTVT.

The CDR3: CASSLDRGRNYGYTF. The CDR3 bases are TGTGCCAGCAGCTTGGATAGGGGCAGAAACTATGGCTACACCTTC. The rearrangement joins TRBV5-4 to TRBJ1-2; D is perhaps TRBD1 (5 bases). The germline gives CDR1 SGHNT, CDR2 YYREEE (reference sequence). CDR3 length equals 15 residues. The V end lost 0 bases, the J end lost 2 bases, and 11 bases lay between the germline ends.

This CDR3 is CASSLNGLIGNEQFF. CDR3 in DNA: TGTGCCAGCAGCCTTAACGGACTTATAGGAAATGAGCAGTTCTTC. The V gene is TRBV3-1 (or the pseudogene TRBV3-2), the J gene TRBJ2-1; a weak D match, TRBD2 (5 bases). The germline V gene has CDR1 LGHDT and CDR2 YNNKEL (reference sequence). Between the trimmed V and J ends, which lost 4 bases and 7 bases, there was a span of 17 bases. The CDR3 length is 15 residues.

The chain employs TRBV5-1 and TRBJ2-7; weak D call: TRBD2 (6 bases). The CDR3 contains 13 residues. V lost 2 bases to trimming and J lost 3 bases, with 9 bases between them. Germline V gene data show CDR1 as SGHRS and CDR2 as YFSETQ. Written as DNA, the CDR3 is TGCGCCAGCAGCTTCAGACTAGACTACGAGCAGTACTTC. It is translated as CASSFRLDYEQYF.

This rearrangement joins TRBV19 to TRBJ2-5; weak D call: TRBD2 (6 bases). This CDR3 has 13 residues. Germline V lookup: CDR1 LNHDA, CDR2 SQIVND (reference sequence). Trimming pared 3 bases from V and 7 bases from J, leaving 12 bases between. The CDR3 is CASSISRGGTQYF. CDR3 DNA: TGTGCCAGTAGTATTTCGCGGGGAGGGACCCAGTACTTC.